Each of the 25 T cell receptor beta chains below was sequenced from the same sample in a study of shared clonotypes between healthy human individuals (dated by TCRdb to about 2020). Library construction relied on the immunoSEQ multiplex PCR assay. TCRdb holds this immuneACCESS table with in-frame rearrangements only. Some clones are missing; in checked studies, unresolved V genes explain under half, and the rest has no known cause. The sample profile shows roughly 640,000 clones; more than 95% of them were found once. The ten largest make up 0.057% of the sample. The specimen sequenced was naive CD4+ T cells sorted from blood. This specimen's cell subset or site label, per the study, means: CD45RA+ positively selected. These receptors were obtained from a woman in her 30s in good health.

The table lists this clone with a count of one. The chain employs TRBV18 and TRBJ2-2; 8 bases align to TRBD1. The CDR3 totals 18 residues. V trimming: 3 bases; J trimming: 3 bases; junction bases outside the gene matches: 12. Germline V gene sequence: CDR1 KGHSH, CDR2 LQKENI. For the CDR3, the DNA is TGTGCCAGCTCACCCATATTTAGGACAGGGCCGGACACCGGGGAGCTGTTTTTT. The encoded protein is CASSPIFRTGPDTGELFF. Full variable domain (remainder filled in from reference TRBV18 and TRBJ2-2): NAGVMQNPRHLVRRRGQEARLRCSPMKGHSHVYWYRQLPEEGLKFMVYLQKENIIDESGMPKERFSAEFPKEGPSILRIQQVVRGDSAAYFCASSPIFRTGPDTGELFFGEGSRLTVL.

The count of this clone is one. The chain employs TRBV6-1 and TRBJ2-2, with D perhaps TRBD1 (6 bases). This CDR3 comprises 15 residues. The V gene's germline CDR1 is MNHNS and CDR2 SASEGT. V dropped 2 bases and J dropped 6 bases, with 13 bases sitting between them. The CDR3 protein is CASSEQGPPAGELFF. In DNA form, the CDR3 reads TGTGCCAGCAGTGAACAGGGGCCACCCGCCGGGGAGCTGTTTTTT.

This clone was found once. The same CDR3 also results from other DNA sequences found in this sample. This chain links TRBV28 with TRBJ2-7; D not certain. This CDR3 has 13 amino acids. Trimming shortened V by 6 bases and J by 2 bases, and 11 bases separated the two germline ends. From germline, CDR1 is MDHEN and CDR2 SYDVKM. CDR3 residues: CASSPTQTYEQYF. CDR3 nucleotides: TGTGCCAGCAGCCCCACTCAGACCTACGAGCAGTACTTC.

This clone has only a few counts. In nucleotides, the CDR3 is TGTGCCAGCAGCTTGGGGGCAGGGGGCGTCGGAAAACTGTTTTTT. Translated: CASSLGAGGVGKLFF. The chain recombines TRBV5-6 with TRBJ1-4; TRBD1 matches 8 bases. The CDR3 totals 15 residues. CDR1 SGHDT and CDR2 YYEEEE come from the germline V gene. The trim removed 0 bases at V and 10 bases at J, leaving 8 bases unmatched.

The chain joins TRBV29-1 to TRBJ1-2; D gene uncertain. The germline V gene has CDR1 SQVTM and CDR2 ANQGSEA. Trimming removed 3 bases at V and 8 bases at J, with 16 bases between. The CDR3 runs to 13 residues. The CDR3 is CSVDATSEGGYTF. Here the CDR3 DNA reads TGCAGCGTTGATGCCACCTCCGAGGGCGGCTACACCTTC.

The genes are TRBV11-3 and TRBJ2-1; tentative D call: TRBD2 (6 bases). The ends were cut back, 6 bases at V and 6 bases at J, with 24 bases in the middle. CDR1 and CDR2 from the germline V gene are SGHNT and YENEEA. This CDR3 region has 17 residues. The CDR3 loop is CASSGGSGGSRINEQFF. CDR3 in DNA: TGTGCCAGCAGTGGAGGTAGCGGAGGGTCGCGCATCAATGAGCAGTTCTTC. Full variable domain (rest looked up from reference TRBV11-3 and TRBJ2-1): EAGVVQSPRYKIIEKKQPVAFWCNPISGHNTLYWYLQNLGQGPELLIRYENEEAVDDSQLPKDRFSAERLKGVDSTLKIQPAELGDSAVYLCASSGGSGGSRINEQFFGPGTRLTVL.

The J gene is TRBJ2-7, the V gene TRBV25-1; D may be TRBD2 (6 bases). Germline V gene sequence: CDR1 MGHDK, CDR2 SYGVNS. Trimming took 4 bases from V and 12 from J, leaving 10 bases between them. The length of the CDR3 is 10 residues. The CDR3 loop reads CASSGGTAYF. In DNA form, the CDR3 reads TGTGCCAGCAGTGGCGGGACCGCGTACTTC.

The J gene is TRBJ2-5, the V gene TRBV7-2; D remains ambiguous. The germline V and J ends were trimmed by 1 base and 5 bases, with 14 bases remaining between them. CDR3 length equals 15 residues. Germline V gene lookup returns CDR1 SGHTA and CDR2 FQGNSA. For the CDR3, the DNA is TGTGCCAGCAGCTTAGGGGGAAGGGCCTGGGAGACCCAGTACTTC. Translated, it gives CASSLGGRAWETQYF.

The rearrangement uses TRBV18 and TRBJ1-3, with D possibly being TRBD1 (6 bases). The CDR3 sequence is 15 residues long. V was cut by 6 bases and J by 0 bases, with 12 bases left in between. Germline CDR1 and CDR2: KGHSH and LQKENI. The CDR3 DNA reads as TGTGCCAGCTCTCAGGGGACGGCCTCTGGAAACACCATATATTTT. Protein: CASSQGTASGNTIYF.

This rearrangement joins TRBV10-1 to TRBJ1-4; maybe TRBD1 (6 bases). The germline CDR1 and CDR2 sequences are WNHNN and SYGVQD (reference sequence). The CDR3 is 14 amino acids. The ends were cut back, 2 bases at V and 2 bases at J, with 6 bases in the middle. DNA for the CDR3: TGCGCCAGCAGTGAGGACAGGACTAATGAAAAACTGTTTTTT. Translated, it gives CASSEDRTNEKLFF.

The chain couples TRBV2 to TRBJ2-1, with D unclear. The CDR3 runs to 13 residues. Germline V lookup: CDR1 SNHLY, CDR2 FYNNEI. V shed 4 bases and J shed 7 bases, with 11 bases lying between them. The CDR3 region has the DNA TGTGCCAGCAGTGTAAATATCGGTAATGAGCAGTTCTTC. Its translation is CASSVNIGNEQFF.

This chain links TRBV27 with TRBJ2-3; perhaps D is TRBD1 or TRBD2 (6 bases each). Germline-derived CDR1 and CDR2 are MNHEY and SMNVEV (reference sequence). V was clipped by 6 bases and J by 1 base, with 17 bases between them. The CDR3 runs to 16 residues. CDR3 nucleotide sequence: TGTGCCAGCAGCCCCCAGGGGAGGCTAGGCACAGATACGCAGTATTTT. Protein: CASSPQGRLGTDTQYF.

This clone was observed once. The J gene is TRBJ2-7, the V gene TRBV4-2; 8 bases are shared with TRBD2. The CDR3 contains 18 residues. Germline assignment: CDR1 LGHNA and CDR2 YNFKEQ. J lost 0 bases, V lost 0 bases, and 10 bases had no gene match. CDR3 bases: TGTGCCAGCAGCCAAGATCGAGGACTAGCCACCGACTCCTACGAGCAGTACTTC. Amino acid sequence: CASSQDRGLATDSYEQYF.

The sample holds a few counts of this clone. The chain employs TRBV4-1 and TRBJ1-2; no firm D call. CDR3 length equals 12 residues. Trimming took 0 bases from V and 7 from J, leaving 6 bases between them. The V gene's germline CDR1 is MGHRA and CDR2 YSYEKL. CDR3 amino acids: CASSQEGLGYTF. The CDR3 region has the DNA TGCGCCAGCAGCCAAGAGGGCCTTGGCTACACCTTC.

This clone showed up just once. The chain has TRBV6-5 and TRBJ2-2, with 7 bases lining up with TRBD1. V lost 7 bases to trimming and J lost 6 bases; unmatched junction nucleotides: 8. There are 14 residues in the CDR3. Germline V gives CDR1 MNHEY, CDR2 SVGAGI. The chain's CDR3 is CASTRQGHAGELFF. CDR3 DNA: TGTGCCAGCACCAGACAGGGCCACGCCGGGGAGCTGTTTTTT.

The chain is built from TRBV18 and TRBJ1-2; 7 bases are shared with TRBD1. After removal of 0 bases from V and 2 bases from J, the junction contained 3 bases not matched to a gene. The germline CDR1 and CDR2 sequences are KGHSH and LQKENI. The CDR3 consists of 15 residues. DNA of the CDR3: TGTGCCAGCTCACCACCGCCAGGGGGGAACTATGGCTACACCTTC. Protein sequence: CASSPPPGGNYGYTF.

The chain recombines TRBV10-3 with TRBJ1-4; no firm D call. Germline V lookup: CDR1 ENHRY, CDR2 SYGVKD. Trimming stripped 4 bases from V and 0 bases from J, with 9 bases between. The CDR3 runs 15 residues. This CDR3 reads CAISGGSTTNEKLFF. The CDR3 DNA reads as TGTGCCATCAGTGGCGGCAGTACAACTAATGAAAAACTGTTTTTT.

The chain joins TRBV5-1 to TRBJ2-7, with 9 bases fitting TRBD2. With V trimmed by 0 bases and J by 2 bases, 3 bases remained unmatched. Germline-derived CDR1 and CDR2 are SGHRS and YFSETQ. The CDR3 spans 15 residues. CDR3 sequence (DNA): TGCGCCAGCAGCTTGGTAGCGGGAGCCCCCTACGAGCAGTACTTC. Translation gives CASSLVAGAPYEQYF.

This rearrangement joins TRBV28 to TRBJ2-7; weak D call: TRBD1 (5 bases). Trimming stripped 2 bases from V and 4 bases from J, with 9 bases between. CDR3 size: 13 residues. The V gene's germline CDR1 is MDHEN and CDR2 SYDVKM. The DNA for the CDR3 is TGTGCCAGCAGTTTAGTGGGGCTATACGAGCAGTACTTC. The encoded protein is CASSLVGLYEQYF.

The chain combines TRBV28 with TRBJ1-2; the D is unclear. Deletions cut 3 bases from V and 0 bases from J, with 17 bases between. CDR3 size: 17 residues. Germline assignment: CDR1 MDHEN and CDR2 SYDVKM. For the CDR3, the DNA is TGTGCCAGCAGTTTCCCGCAGGCCCACTTAGCTAACTATGGCTACACCTTC. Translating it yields CASSFPQAHLANYGYTF.

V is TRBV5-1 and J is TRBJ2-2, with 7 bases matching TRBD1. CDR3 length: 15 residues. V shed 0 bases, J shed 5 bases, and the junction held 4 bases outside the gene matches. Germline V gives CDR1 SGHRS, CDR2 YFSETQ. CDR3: CASSLERGRTGELFF. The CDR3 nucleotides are TGCGCCAGCAGCTTGGAGAGGGGGCGAACCGGGGAGCTGTTTTTT.

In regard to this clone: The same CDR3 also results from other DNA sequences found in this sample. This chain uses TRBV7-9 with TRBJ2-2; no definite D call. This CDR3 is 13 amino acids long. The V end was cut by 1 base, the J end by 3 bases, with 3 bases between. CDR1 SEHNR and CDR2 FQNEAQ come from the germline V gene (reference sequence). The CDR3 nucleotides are TGTGCCAGCAGCTTAGTTGACACCGGGGAGCTGTTTTTT. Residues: CASSLVDTGELFF.

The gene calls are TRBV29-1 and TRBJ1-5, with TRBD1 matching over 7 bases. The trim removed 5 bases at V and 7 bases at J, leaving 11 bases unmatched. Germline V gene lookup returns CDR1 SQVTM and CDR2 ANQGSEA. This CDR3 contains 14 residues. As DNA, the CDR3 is TGCAGCGTTAGTGGCGACAGGGTTGGCCAGCCCCAGCATTTT. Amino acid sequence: CSVSGDRVGQPQHF.

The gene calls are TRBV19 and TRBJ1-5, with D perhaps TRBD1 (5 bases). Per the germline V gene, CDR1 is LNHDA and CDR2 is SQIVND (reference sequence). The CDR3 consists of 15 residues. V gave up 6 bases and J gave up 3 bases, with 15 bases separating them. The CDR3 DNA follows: TGTGCCAGTAGCACCCGGGACGGACACAATCAGCCCCAGCATTTT. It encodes CASSTRDGHNQPQHF.

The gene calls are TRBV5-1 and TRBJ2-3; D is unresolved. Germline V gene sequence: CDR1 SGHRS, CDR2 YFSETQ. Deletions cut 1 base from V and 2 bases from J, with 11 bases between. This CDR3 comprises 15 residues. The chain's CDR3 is CASSLRPGPTDTQYF. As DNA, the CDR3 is TGCGCCAGCAGCTTGCGACCCGGCCCCACAGATACGCAGTATTTT.